Listed below are T cell receptor beta chains from one sample, sequenced in a study of T cell clonotyping in hematopoietic cell transplantation. Using immunoSEQ multiplex PCR, the repertoire was profiled, and TCRdb retains in-frame clones only, with some absent. Among fewer than 9,000 clones listed, more than 75% were seen once. The sequenced sample was PBMCs, obtained 100 days after allogeneic stem cell transplant. These receptors all stem from a male patient between 45 and 60 years old who had an allogeneic stem cell transplant from a related donor, so the T cells may come from the graft donor. Some clones in this sample may be carry-over from other donors' samples. Each CDR3 is given with its conserved first and last residue. A D gene is named only where the DNA matches it firmly. Size is omitted from some rows. Given values are once, few, many or a class for expanded clones.

d_gene	v_gene	j_gene	abundance	CDR3aa	CDR3nt
TRBD1	TRBV14	TRBJ1-6	.	CASSQGGQFNSYNSPLHF	TGTGCCAGCAGCCAAGGGGGACAGTTCAACTCCTATAATTCACCCCTCCACTTT
.	TRBV27	TRBJ2-1	.	CASSLTNGFNEQFF	TGTGCCAGCAGTTTGACGAACGGATTCAATGAGCAGTTCTTC
TRBD1	TRBV2	TRBJ1-5	.	CASSLRTGGNQPQHF	TGTGCCAGCAGTTTAAGGACAGGAGGCAATCAGCCCCAGCATTTT
.	TRBV6-1	TRBJ1-4	.	CASWAGWNEKLFF	TGTGCCAGCTGGGCAGGGTGGAATGAAAAACTGTTTTTT
.	TRBV13	TRBJ2-1	.	CASSDLACMLGRQFF	TGTGCCAGCAGCGATCTAGCGTGTATGCTCGGTCGGCAGTTCTTC
.	TRBV7-3	TRBJ2-2	.	CASSLRAYGGGVGELFF	TGTGCCAGCAGCTTAAGGGCCTACGGTGGGGGCGTCGGGGAGCTGTTTTTT
.	TRBV27	TRBJ2-2	once	CASSRPFGITGELFF	TGTGCCAGCAGCCGCCCGTTCGGTATTACCGGGGAGCTGTTTTTT
.	TRBV2	TRBJ1-1	.	CASSRNFPRNTEAFF	TGTGCCAGCAGCCGAAATTTTCCCAGGAACACTGAAGCTTTCTTT
.	TRBV11-2	TRBJ1-2	.	CASSLNPDNYGYTF	TGTGCCAGCAGCTTAAACCCAGATAACTATGGCTACACCTTC
TRBD2	TRBV5-1	TRBJ2-2	.	CASSLGLAGVPNTGELFF	TGCGCCAGCAGCTTGGGACTAGCGGGGGTACCGAACACCGGGGAGCTGTTTTTT
TRBD2	TRBV6-5	TRBJ2-7	.	CASSPPGLARQQYF	TGTGCCAGCAGCCCCCCGGGACTAGCTAGGCAGCAGTACTTC
.	TRBV19	TRBJ1-1	.	CASSSGLGTGAFF	TGTGCCAGTAGTTCAGGGCTGGGTACTGGAGCTTTCTTT
.	TRBV28	TRBJ1-1	.	CASLIGNTEAFF	TGTGCCAGCTTGATCGGGAACACTGAAGCTTTCTTT
.	TRBV6-5	TRBJ1-5	once	CASIRQGDTPQHF	TGTGCCAGCATCCGACAAGGGGACACTCCCCAGCATTTT
.	TRBV7-2	TRBJ1-1	.	CASSPPPRNTEAFF	TGTGCCAGCAGCCCCCCGCCAAGAAACACTGAAGCTTTCTTT
TRBD2	TRBV27	TRBJ2-2	.	CASGPAGGRAGELFF	TGTGCCAGCGGACCGGCGGGGGGAAGGGCCGGGGAGCTGTTTTTT
.	TRBV30	TRBJ1-2	few	CAWSVGRGGTYGYTF	TGTGCCTGGAGTGTGGGACGGGGTGGAACCTATGGCTACACCTTC
TRBD2	TRBV7-2	TRBJ2-6	.	CASSLGGGLSGANVLTF	TGTGCCAGCAGCCTCGGGGGGGGACTCTCTGGGGCCAACGTCCTGACTTTC
TRBD2	TRBV6-1	TRBJ2-7	once	CASSLDSWEGGYF	TGTGCCAGCAGCCTCGACAGTTGGGAGGGCGGGTACTTC
.	TRBV5-1	TRBJ1-2	.	CASSLTDDSYYGYTF	TGCGCCAGCAGCCTTACCGACGACTCATACTATGGCTACACCTTC
TRBD2	TRBV5-1	TRBJ2-7	.	CASSLGLAGPPYEQYF	TGCGCCAGCAGTTTGGGACTAGCGGGGCCCCCCTACGAGCAGTACTTC
TRBD1	TRBV30	TRBJ2-7	.	CASTGANYEQYF	TGTGCCTCGACAGGGGCGAACTACGAGCAGTACTTC